The entry that follows covers one T cell receptor (beta chain) sequence. The cohort comprised adults aged about 18 to 100 years residing in some 24 US areas. The assay was immunoSEQ multiplex PCR, and TCRdb's table has in-frame clones only and misses some. The profile shows roughly 250,000 clones, 80% to 90% of them singletons. This record comes from a study of blood T cell repertoires in COVID-19. Turning to the study itself: Donors in the United States, Italy and Spain gave samples during acute or convalescent COVID-19. T cells, B-cell-depleted T cells, or PBMCs provided the cDNA or gDNA that served as material.

The germline V gene has CDR1 SQVTM and CDR2 ANQGSEA. V shed 6 bases and J shed 2 bases, with 14 bases lying between them. This CDR3 has 13 amino acids. The V and J genes are TRBV29-1 and TRBJ2-7, with D maybe TRBD1 (8 bases). This TCR was recovered from a woman aged 25 to 39 who had recovered from COVID-19. The sequenced material came from PBMCs or T cells enriched from blood (not recorded which). Here the CDR3 DNA reads TGCAGCGTAGCACAGGGGGGGCCCTACGAGCAGTACTTC. Its translation: CSVAQGGPYEQYF.